The 29 T cell receptor beta chains below were found in one sample sequenced in a study of cytomegalovirus exposure and HLA in healthy donors. PCR was performed using 60 Vbeta and 13 Jbeta primers. Sequenced by immunoSEQ multiplex PCR; TCRdb stores in-frame clones only, minus some. The sample has roughly 150,000 clones; 77% are singletons. Sequenced material: PBMCs. The receptors here all came from a man younger than 45 in good health and CMV-seronegative.

The chain recombines TRBV5-1 with TRBJ1-1; D may be TRBD1 (5 bases). In germline, CDR1 is SGHRS, CDR2 YFSETQ. The CDR3 covers 16 residues. The V and J ends lost 1 base and 0 bases respectively, with 13 bases between them. CDR3 loop: CASSLQGQHMNTEAFF. The CDR3 bases are TGCGCCAGCAGCTTGCAAGGACAACACATGAACACTGAAGCTTTCTTT.

The chain recombines TRBV9 with TRBJ2-1; TRBD2 matches at 14 bases. Per the germline V gene, CDR1 is SGDLS and CDR2 is YYNGEE. The CDR3 covers 20 residues. J gave up 0 bases and V 5 bases, and 13 bases lay outside the gene matches. CDR3 region: CASSDPGTSGRTSSYNEQFF. The CDR3 DNA is TGTGCCAGCAGTGACCCTGGGACTAGCGGGAGAACTAGCTCCTACAATGAGCAGTTCTTC.

V gene TRBV10-3 combines with J gene TRBJ2-3, with a possible D match to TRBD2 (6 bases). Trimming took 10 bases from V and 4 from J, leaving 12 bases between them. CDR1 is ENHRY, CDR2 SYGVKD, per germline. This CDR3 has 12 residues. The CDR3 here is CATGGVADTQYF. The CDR3 DNA sequence: TGTGCCACCGGAGGGGTCGCAGATACGCAGTATTTT.

V gene TRBV29-1 combines with J gene TRBJ2-2; TRBD2 might be the D (6 bases). Germline CDR1 is SQVTM and CDR2 is ANQGSEA. The V end lost 6 bases, the J end lost 0 bases, and 11 bases lay between the germline ends. The CDR3 consists of 14 residues. The CDR3 is CSVLGGSNTGELFF. As DNA, the CDR3 is TGCAGCGTCCTGGGGGGTTCGAACACCGGGGAGCTGTTTTTT.

The chain is built from TRBV5-6 and TRBJ2-3, with 9 nucleotides matching TRBD2. This CDR3 region has 15 residues. J gave up 0 bases and V 2 bases, and 1 base lay outside the gene matches. Per germline, CDR1 SGHDT and CDR2 YYEEEE. CDR3 sequence reads: CASSLAGGSTDTQYF. CDR3 coding DNA: TGTGCCAGCAGCTTAGCGGGAGGTAGCACAGATACGCAGTATTTT. The variable domain in full, completed from reference TRBV5-6 and TRBJ2-3, reads DAGVTQSPTHLIKTRGQQVTLRCSPKSGHDTVSWYQQALGQGPQFIFQYYEEEERQRGNFPDRFSGHQFPNYSSELNVNALLLGDSALYLCASSLAGGSTDTQYFGPGTRLTVL.

The chain couples TRBV18 to TRBJ2-7, with TRBD1 matching 7 bases. Trimming removed 4 bases from V and 5 bases from J; junction bases left unmatched: 5. This CDR3 has 13 amino acids. Germline V gives CDR1 KGHSH, CDR2 LQKENI. The CDR3 coding sequence is TGTGCCAGCTCACTTAACAGGGGAAACGAGCAGTACTTC. Amino acid sequence: CASSLNRGNEQYF.

This clone was recorded a few times. The gene calls are TRBV5-1 and TRBJ1-4; D ambiguous. V gave up 0 bases and J gave up 6 bases, with 15 bases separating them. CDR3 length: 16 residues. Germline V gene data show CDR1 as SGHRS and CDR2 as YFSETQ. DNA of the CDR3: TGCGCCAGCAGCTTGGCCATAGAGGCAGATGATGAAAAACTGTTTTTT. The encoded protein is CASSLAIEADDEKLFF.

J is TRBJ1-2 and V is TRBV5-4; 9 positions match TRBD1. Unmatched junction bases numbered 7, after V lost 6 bases and J lost 4 bases. The CDR3 runs 14 residues. Germline CDR1 and CDR2: SGHNT and YYREEE (reference sequence). CDR3 nucleotide sequence: TGTGCCAGCATCGGGACAGGGAGATCCTATGGCTACACCTTC. Its translation is CASIGTGRSYGYTF.

The chain recombines TRBV27 with TRBJ1-2; 7 bases map to TRBD1. Germline assignment: CDR1 MNHEY and CDR2 SMNVEV (reference sequence). The CDR3 spans 14 residues. Trimming took 5 bases from V and 4 from J; bases not matched to a gene: 7. DNA for the CDR3: TGTGCCAGCAGTACTACAGGGGCCACCTATGGCTACACCTTC. This encodes CASSTTGATYGYTF.

This clone came up once. The chain employs TRBV12-1 and TRBJ2-4; the table's D call TRBD1 went unverified against the DNA. TRBV12-1 is a pseudogene. The CDR3 loop spans 15 amino acids. CDR3 amino acids: CASTYNVSGRNIQYF. The CDR3 DNA reads as TGTGCCAGCACCTACAATGTGTCAGGGCGGAACATTCAGTACTTC.

The chain is built from TRBV18 and TRBJ2-4, with TRBD2 matching 12 bases. Germline V CDR1 and CDR2: KGHSH, LQKENI. CDR3 length: 19 amino acids. Losses at the gene ends were 0 bases for V and 0 bases for J; bases not matched to a gene: 6. The CDR3 nucleotides are TGTGCCAGCTCACCACCGGGACTAGCGGGCCTAGTAGCCAAAAACATTCAGTACTTC. It encodes CASSPPGLAGLVAKNIQYF.

The V gene is TRBV6-1, the J gene TRBJ2-7, with a tentative D call TRBD1 (5 bases). The V end lost 7 bases, the J end lost 3 bases, and 19 bases lay between the germline ends. The CDR3 is made up of 15 amino acids. From germline, CDR1 is MNHNS and CDR2 SASEGT. CDR3 protein: CASTEIRSTGYEQYF. In DNA form, the CDR3 reads TGTGCCAGCACCGAAATACGTTCTACAGGCTACGAGCAGTACTTC.

The V gene is TRBV7-9, the J gene TRBJ1-1; D not resolved. The germline V and J ends were trimmed by 5 bases and 1 base, with 8 bases remaining between them. Germline V lookup: CDR1 SEHNR, CDR2 FQNEAQ (reference sequence). This CDR3 comprises 13 residues. The CDR3 loop reads CASSDTWNTEAFF. The DNA for the CDR3 is TGTGCCAGCAGCGACACGTGGAACACTGAAGCTTTCTTT.

V and J are TRBV7-3 and TRBJ2-1; TRBD2 matches 8 bases. Germline loops: CDR1 SGHTA, CDR2 FQGTGA. The CDR3 extends over 15 amino acids. With V trimmed by 2 bases and J by 5 bases, 5 bases remained unmatched. CDR3 sequence reads: CASSLRLASNNEQFF. DNA for the CDR3: TGTGCCAGCAGCTTACGACTAGCGTCCAACAATGAGCAGTTCTTC.

The chain is built from TRBV5-1 and TRBJ1-2; TRBD1 agrees at 9 bases. V was pared by 4 bases and J by 2 bases, with 6 bases of the junction left unmatched. CDR1 and CDR2 (germline): SGHRS, YFSETQ. This CDR3 is built from 15 residues. The CDR3 reads CASSAGQGGNYGYTF. CDR3 DNA sequence: TGCGCCAGCAGCGCGGGACAGGGAGGGAACTATGGCTACACCTTC.

This chain connects TRBV27 to TRBJ2-1; a weak D match, TRBD1 (5 bases). V was pared by 1 base and J by 5 bases, with 12 bases between. The CDR3 is made up of 15 amino acids. Germline CDR1 is MNHEY and CDR2 is SMNVEV (reference sequence). The CDR3 nucleotides are TGTGCCAGCAGTTTATTCCAACAGGTAAACAATGAGCAGTTCTTC. Encoded protein: CASSLFQQVNNEQFF.

The genes are TRBV19 and TRBJ2-1; 8 positions match TRBD2. The trim removed 3 bases at V and 4 bases at J, leaving 2 bases unmatched. CDR1 and CDR2 (germline): LNHDA, SQIVND (reference sequence). CDR3 length: 14 amino acids. CDR3 sequence: CASSIGGRYNEQFF. Written as DNA, the CDR3 is TGTGCCAGTAGTATTGGCGGGAGGTACAATGAGCAGTTCTTC.

This clone was seen only once. The chain uses TRBV2 and TRBJ1-3; no firm D call. Trimming took off 4 bases at V and 1 base at J, with 8 bases between the two ends. Looked up from germline, CDR1 is SNHLY and CDR2 is FYNNEI. The CDR3 is made up of 14 amino acids. CDR3 amino acids: CASSATGSGNTIYF. The CDR3 DNA is TGTGCCAGCAGTGCCACGGGGTCTGGAAACACCATATATTTT.

The V call is TRBV6-5, the J call TRBJ2-5; D perhaps matches TRBD2 (5 bases). V was shortened by 11 bases and J by 0 bases, with 13 bases between the two germline ends. Per germline, CDR1 MNHEY and CDR2 SVGAGI. The CDR3 runs to 13 residues. This CDR3 is CAVRPGYQETQYF. The DNA for the CDR3 is TGTGCCGTCCGGCCGGGGTACCAAGAGACCCAGTACTTC.

The chain combines TRBV10-3 with TRBJ2-7; TRBD1 matches at 8 bases. Germline assignment: CDR1 ENHRY and CDR2 SYGVKD. The V gene end was trimmed by 6 bases and the J gene end by 3 bases; junction bases not matched to a gene: 7. The CDR3 has 14 residues. The CDR3: CAISDQGAYYEQYF. The CDR3 DNA is TGTGCCATCAGCGATCAGGGGGCCTACTACGAGCAGTACTTC.

This chain joins TRBV27 and TRBJ2-7; 8 bases are a match to TRBD1. Germline V CDR1 and CDR2: MNHEY, SMNVEV (reference sequence). The CDR3 consists of 14 residues. J lost 4 bases, V lost 2 bases, and 4 bases had no gene match. CDR3 DNA: TGTGCCAGCAGTTTAGGACAGGGCCGGTACGAGCAGTACTTC. It specifies CASSLGQGRYEQYF.

The V gene is TRBV7-2, the J gene TRBJ2-7; 11 nucleotides match TRBD2. This CDR3 contains 12 residues. From germline, CDR1 is SGHTA and CDR2 FQGNSA. With V trimmed by 11 bases and J by 3 bases, 3 bases remained unmatched. DNA for the CDR3: TGTGCCGCCGGGACTAGCGGCTACGAGCAGTACTTC. It codes for CAAGTSGYEQYF.

CDR3 region: CASSQDRFGGIYNEQFF. DNA for the CDR3: TGCGCCAGCAGCCAAGACCGGTTCGGCGGCATTTACAATGAGCAGTTCTTC. J is TRBJ2-1 and V is TRBV4-1; D gene unclear. There are 17 residues in the CDR3. Trimming removed 0 bases from V and 4 bases from J, with 16 bases in between. The germline V gene has CDR1 MGHRA and CDR2 YSYEKL.

The genes are TRBV5-1 and TRBJ2-5; TRBD1 is a possible D gene (5 bases). This CDR3 spans 14 amino acids. V dropped 2 bases and J dropped 5 bases, with 13 bases sitting between them. The germline V gene has CDR1 SGHRS and CDR2 YFSETQ. CDR3 nucleotide sequence: TGCGCCAGCAGCTTCGTCAGGGTTGGCGAGACCCAGTACTTC. Translating gives CASSFVRVGETQYF.

In this sample, this clone turned up once. The gene calls are TRBV27 and TRBJ1-2, with D perhaps TRBD1 (5 bases). V lost 0 bases to trimming and J lost 8 bases, with 19 bases between them. The CDR3 sequence is 16 residues long. Germline CDR1 reads MNHEY; CDR2 reads SMNVEV (reference sequence). The CDR3 region is CASSLSTPQGHGGYTF. CDR3 nucleotides: TGTGCCAGCAGTTTATCAACCCCCCAGGGTCACGGGGGCTACACCTTC.

The V and J genes are TRBV18 and TRBJ2-1, with 14 nucleotides matching TRBD2. Germline V gene data show CDR1 as KGHSH and CDR2 as LQKENI. Unmatched junction bases numbered 5, after V lost 4 bases and J lost 0 bases. CDR3 length: 18 residues. CDR3 sequence (DNA): TGTGCCAGCTCACAGGGACTAGCGGGAGTTACCTCCTACAATGAGCAGTTCTTC. Translated, it gives CASSQGLAGVTSYNEQFF.

The CDR3 bases are TGCGCCAGCAGCCGCGGGACGGGAAACACTGAAGCTTTCTTT. Residues: CASSRGTGNTEAFF. The chain joins TRBV5-1 to TRBJ1-1, with TRBD1 as a possible D gene (5 bases). This CDR3 spans 14 amino acids. Looked up from germline, CDR1 is SGHRS and CDR2 is YFSETQ. V lost 4 bases and J 2 bases, leaving 12 bases between the germline ends.

The chain recombines TRBV5-1 with TRBJ2-5; 8 nucleotides match TRBD1. The CDR3 length is 13 residues. Germline lookup yields CDR1 SGHRS and CDR2 YFSETQ. V lost 6 bases to trimming and J lost 2 bases; unmatched junction nucleotides: 3. CDR3 sequence: CASTWTGQETQYF. CDR3 nucleotides: TGCGCCAGCACCTGGACAGGGCAAGAGACCCAGTACTTC.

The V gene is TRBV5-6, the J gene TRBJ1-1, with D tentatively TRBD1 (6 bases). Trimming stripped 4 bases from V and 0 bases from J, with 13 bases between. CDR1 is SGHDT and CDR2 is YYEEEE in the germline V gene. This CDR3 comprises 15 residues. The CDR3 region is CASSLRGQLNTEAFF. The CDR3 region has the DNA TGTGCCAGCAGCCTTCGAGGACAGCTGAACACTGAAGCTTTCTTT.